This T cell receptor beta chain was documented in a study of shared clonotypes between healthy human individuals. Study-level background: The composition of the donors was two women and three men aged 18 to 49.

Measured with immunoSEQ multiplex PCR; TCRdb has only the in-frame clones, and not every one. In the table there are a few hundred thousand clones, approximately 65% of which are singletons. This CDR3 region has 16 residues. Trimming left V 2 bases short and J 0 bases short, with 8 bases between. Germline CDR1 and CDR2: MNHEY and SVGAGI. The sequence was obtained from a man in his thirties or forties in good health. The sequencing sample was made of memory CD4+ T cells sorted from blood. As for subset: CD45RA-negative fraction. The chain joins TRBV6-5 to TRBJ2-6, with a tentative D call TRBD2 (5 bases). CDR3 coding DNA: TGTGCCAGCAGTTACGAGGGCCCCTCTGGGGCCAACGTCCTGACTTTC. Residues: CASSYEGPSGANVLTF.